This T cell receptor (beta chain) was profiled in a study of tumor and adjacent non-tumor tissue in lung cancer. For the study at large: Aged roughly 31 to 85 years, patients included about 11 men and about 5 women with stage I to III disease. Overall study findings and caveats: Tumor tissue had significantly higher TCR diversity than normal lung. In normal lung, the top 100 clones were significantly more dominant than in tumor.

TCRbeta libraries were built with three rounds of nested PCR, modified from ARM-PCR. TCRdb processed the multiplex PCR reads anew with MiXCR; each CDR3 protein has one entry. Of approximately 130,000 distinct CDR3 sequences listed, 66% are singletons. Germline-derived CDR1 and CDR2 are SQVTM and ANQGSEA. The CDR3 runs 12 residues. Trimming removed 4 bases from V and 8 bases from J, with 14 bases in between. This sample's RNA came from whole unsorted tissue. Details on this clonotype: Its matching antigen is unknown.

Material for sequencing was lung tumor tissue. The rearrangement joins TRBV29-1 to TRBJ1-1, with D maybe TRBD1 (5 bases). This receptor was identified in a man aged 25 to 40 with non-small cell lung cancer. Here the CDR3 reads CSVARQDIEAFF. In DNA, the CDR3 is TGCAGCGTTGCAAGGCAGGACATCGAAGCTTTCTTT.